This T cell receptor beta chain was captured by sequencing in a study of T cells in Graves' hyperthyroidism and ophthalmopathy. This CDR3 contains 19 residues. V gave up 5 bases and J gave up 3 bases; unmatched junction bases: 22. CDR1 is MNHNS, CDR2 SASEGT, per germline. Details on this clonotype: Its antigen is as yet unknown.

RNA transcripts served as the template for amplifying TCR beta CDR3 regions. The TCR CDR3 was amplified in a first-round RT-PCR using the HTBI primer set. TCRdb recomputed calls from the multiplex PCR reads with MiXCR, one row per CDR3 protein. This table has roughly 660,000 distinct CDR3 sequences, roughly 17% appearing once. Study findings and constraints: Most clonotypes expanded in the thyroid (above 0.001) were also present in blood.

Sequencing was performed on blood. The chain has TRBV6-1 and TRBJ2-7; 7 bases are shared with TRBD2. The clonotype originates from a man aged 50-59 years with Graves' hyperthyroidism. This CDR3 is CASSPPGGAAALEDYEQYF. The CDR3 DNA reads as TGTGCCAGCAGTCCCCCGGGAGGAGCGGCCGCACTCGAGGACTACGAGCAGTACTTC.